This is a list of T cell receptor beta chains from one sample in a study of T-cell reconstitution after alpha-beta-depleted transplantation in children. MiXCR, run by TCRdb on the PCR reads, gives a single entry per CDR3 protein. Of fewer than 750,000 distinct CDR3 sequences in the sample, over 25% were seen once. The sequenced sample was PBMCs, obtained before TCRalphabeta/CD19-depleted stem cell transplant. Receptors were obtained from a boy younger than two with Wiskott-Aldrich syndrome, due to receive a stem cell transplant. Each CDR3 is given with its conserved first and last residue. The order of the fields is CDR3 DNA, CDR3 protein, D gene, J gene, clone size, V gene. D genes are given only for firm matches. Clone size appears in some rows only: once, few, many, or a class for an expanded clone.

DNA: TGTGCCACCAGGGTATTTGGTGAGCGGGGCACAGATACGCAGTATTTT
CDR3: CATRVFGERGTDTQYF
D: NA
J: TRBJ2-3
size: NA
V: TRBV15

DNA: TGCGCCAGCAGCTTGGAGGCAGGGGTTAACCTTTACAATGAGCAGTTCTTC
CDR3: CASSLEAGVNLYNEQFF
D: NA
J: TRBJ2-1
size: few
V: TRBV5-1

DNA: TGTGCCAGCAGACAAACTTCAGGGGAGGCTAAGCAGTTCTTC
CDR3: CASRQTSGEAKQFF
D: NA
J: TRBJ2-1
size: few
V: TRBV2

DNA: TGCGCCAGTAGAGCCGTCTCTGGGGCCAACGTCCTGACTTTC
CDR3: CASRAVSGANVLTF
D: NA
J: TRBJ2-6
size: NA
V: TRBV5-1

DNA: TGTGCCAGCAGCCCTGGTAGGGGGAGGAATTACAATGAGCAGTTCTTC
CDR3: CASSPGRGRNYNEQFF
D: NA
J: TRBJ2-1
size: NA
V: TRBV28

DNA: TGTGCCAGCAGTGGGCAGGGGGGGAATGAAAAACTGTTTTTT
CDR3: CASSGQGGNEKLFF
D: TRBD1
J: TRBJ1-4
size: once
V: TRBV6-1

DNA: TGTGCCAGCAGTGAGGGGACAGGGGGCGGTTACTATGGCTACACCTTC
CDR3: CASSEGTGGGYYGYTF
D: TRBD1
J: TRBJ1-2
size: NA
V: TRBV6-1

DNA: TGTGCCAGCAGCAGAGGGGACAGGGTAGGCAGCAATCAGCCCCAGCATTTT
CDR3: CASSRGDRVGSNQPQHF
D: NA
J: TRBJ1-5
size: few
V: TRBV21-1

DNA: TGCGCCAGCAGCTTGGTCGGGAACCGACGAGAGACCCAGTACTTC
CDR3: CASSLVGNRRETQYF
D: NA
J: TRBJ2-5
size: NA
V: TRBV5-1

DNA: TGCAGCGTTGTAATAGCGGGAATGACAGATACGCAGTATTTT
CDR3: CSVVIAGMTDTQYF
D: TRBD2
J: TRBJ2-3
size: NA
V: TRBV29-1

DNA: TGTGCCAGCCGACTTAGCGGGAGGGCTTACAATGAGCAGTTCTTC
CDR3: CASRLSGRAYNEQFF
D: TRBD2
J: TRBJ2-1
size: NA
V: TRBV27

DNA: TGTGCCAATCTACTAGTGGGACAGGAGGACGAGCAGTACTTC
CDR3: CANLLVGQEDEQYF
D: TRBD1
J: TRBJ2-7
size: few
V: TRBV7-2

DNA: TGTGCCAGCAGCGTAGGGTTAGCTAGCGGGACGATAGCCACAGATACGCAGTATTTT
CDR3: CASSVGLASGTIATDTQYF
D: TRBD2
J: TRBJ2-3
size: few
V: TRBV9

DNA: TGTGCCAGCAGCTTAGAACAGGGACTCGAAGCTTTCTTT
CDR3: CASSLEQGLEAFF
D: NA
J: TRBJ1-1
size: NA
V: TRBV7-9

DNA: TGCAGTGCACTAAAGGCTAGCGGGAACACAGATACGCAGTATTTT
CDR3: CSALKASGNTDTQYF
D: TRBD2
J: TRBJ2-3
size: few
V: TRBV20-1

DNA: TGTGCCAGCAGTTGGGGGGTTACAGGGAGGTACATTCAGTACTTC
CDR3: CASSWGVTGRYIQYF
D: NA
J: TRBJ2-4
size: NA
V: TRBV12-3/TRBV12-4

DNA: TGTGCCAGCAGCCTCGGGAGCCGCTCCTACAATGAGCAGTTCTTC
CDR3: CASSLGSRSYNEQFF
D: NA
J: TRBJ2-1
size: NA
V: TRBV11-2

DNA: TGTGCCTGGATGGCCGGGGACTATGGCTACACCTTC
CDR3: CAWMAGDYGYTF
D: NA
J: TRBJ1-2
size: few
V: TRBV30

DNA: TGCGCCAGCAGCTTGGGAACAGAACAAGAGACCCAGTACTTC
CDR3: CASSLGTEQETQYF
D: NA
J: TRBJ2-5
size: many
V: TRBV5-1

DNA: TGCAGCGTTGTATTAAGTCTGAACACTGAAGCTTTCTTT
CDR3: CSVVLSLNTEAFF
D: NA
J: TRBJ1-1
size: NA
V: TRBV29-1

DNA: TGCGCCAGCAGCTTGGGGCTAGACCCAAATGAGCAGTTCTTC
CDR3: CASSLGLDPNEQFF
D: NA
J: TRBJ2-1
size: NA
V: TRBV5-1

DNA: TGCGCCAGCAGCTTGGCAGGAAATCAGCCCCAGCATTTT
CDR3: CASSLAGNQPQHF
D: NA
J: TRBJ1-5
size: many
V: TRBV5-1

DNA: TGTGCCAGCAGCTTAGCAGGACGGCAAGAGACCCAGTACTTC
CDR3: CASSLAGRQETQYF
D: NA
J: TRBJ2-5
size: many
V: TRBV5-1

DNA: TGTGCCAGCAGCTTGGCCCCCGCCCAAGGTGTCGCGGGCTATGGCTACACCTTC
CDR3: CASSLAPAQGVAGYGYTF
D: NA
J: TRBJ1-2
size: few
V: TRBV5-5

DNA: TGTGCCAGCAGCCCCTGGGGCGGGGAGACCGGGGAGCTGTTTTTT
CDR3: CASSPWGGETGELFF
D: NA
J: TRBJ2-2
size: NA
V: TRBV3-1

DNA: TGTGCCAGCAGCGTGACAGGGAGAGCCTCTGGAAACACCATATATTTT
CDR3: CASSVTGRASGNTIYF
D: TRBD1
J: TRBJ1-3
size: NA
V: TRBV9

DNA: TGTGCCAGCAGTTCGACAGGGCGGGCCCTCCACTTT
CDR3: CASSSTGRALHF
D: TRBD1
J: TRBJ1-6
size: NA
V: TRBV12-3/TRBV12-4

DNA: TGTGCCGGCGAGGGACTTCAGGGCTGGGAAGACTTCTCCTACGAGCAGTACTTC
CDR3: CAGEGLQGWEDFSYEQYF
D: NA
J: TRBJ2-7
size: NA
V: TRBV3-1

DNA: TGTGCCAGCAGCCGCGGGACAGGGATCAATTGGCCTGAAGCTTTCTTT
CDR3: CASSRGTGINWPEAFF
D: TRBD1
J: TRBJ1-1
size: NA
V: TRBV7-2

DNA: TGCGCCAGTACCCGGACTAGCGGGATAGCGATGTCCTACAATGAGCAGTTCTTC
CDR3: CASTRTSGIAMSYNEQFF
D: TRBD2
J: TRBJ2-1
size: NA
V: TRBV10-2

DNA: TGTGCCAGTAGTACCAAACTTAGCGGGAGAGGAAATGAGCAGTTCTTC
CDR3: CASSTKLSGRGNEQFF
D: TRBD2
J: TRBJ2-1
size: NA
V: TRBV19

DNA: TGTGCCAGCCTCCGGGACCCCAGCTCCTACAATGAGCAGTTCTTC
CDR3: CASLRDPSSYNEQFF
D: NA
J: TRBJ2-1
size: NA
V: TRBV6-5

DNA: TGCGCCAGCAGTAACCTAGCGGGAGGGCCCAATGAGCAGTTCTTC
CDR3: CASSNLAGGPNEQFF
D: TRBD2
J: TRBJ2-1
size: NA
V: TRBV5-1

DNA: TGTGCCAGCAGCCAGGAGGCTATAACCTACGAGCAGTACTTC
CDR3: CASSQEAITYEQYF
D: NA
J: TRBJ2-7
size: NA
V: TRBV11-2

DNA: TGTGCCAGCAGCTCCCAGACTAGCGGGCAATCCCGGGGTGAGCAGTTCTTC
CDR3: CASSSQTSGQSRGEQFF
D: TRBD2
J: TRBJ2-1
size: NA
V: TRBV5-6

DNA: TGCAGCGTTCCTACCGACAGGGTTTTGACAGATACGCAGTATTTT
CDR3: CSVPTDRVLTDTQYF
D: TRBD1
J: TRBJ2-3
size: few
V: TRBV29-1

DNA: TGTGCCAGCAGTTTAGGCAGGGAAAAGACTGAAGCTTTCTTT
CDR3: CASSLGREKTEAFF
D: NA
J: TRBJ1-1
size: NA
V: TRBV12-3/TRBV12-4

DNA: TGTGCCAGCAGCCAAGCCGGGACTAGCGGAAGAACAGATACGCAGTATTTT
CDR3: CASSQAGTSGRTDTQYF
D: TRBD2
J: TRBJ2-3
size: NA
V: TRBV4-2

DNA: TGTGCCAGCGGCGGGACAGGGGGCTTCACCGGGGAGCTGTTTTTT
CDR3: CASGGTGGFTGELFF
D: TRBD1
J: TRBJ2-2
size: NA
V: TRBV12-3/TRBV12-4

DNA: TGCGCCAGTCGGACAGGGAGCTCCTATAATTCACCCCTCCACTTT
CDR3: CASRTGSSYNSPLHF
D: TRBD1
J: TRBJ1-6
size: NA
V: TRBV5-1

DNA: TGTGCCAGCAGCGAGGGGACAGTCTCGTCCTACGAGCAGTACTTC
CDR3: CASSEGTVSSYEQYF
D: TRBD1
J: TRBJ2-7
size: once
V: TRBV9

DNA: TGCAGCGTTGATGCCGGCTATGGCTACACCTTC
CDR3: CSVDAGYGYTF
D: NA
J: TRBJ1-2
size: NA
V: TRBV29-1

DNA: TGTGCCATCAGCCCTTTTAGGGGGAAAGGGGACAATGAGCAGTTCTTC
CDR3: CAISPFRGKGDNEQFF
D: NA
J: TRBJ2-1
size: NA
V: TRBV10-3

DNA: TGTGCCAGCTCACCAAAAACAGGTTATCTAGAGACCCAGTACTTC
CDR3: CASSPKTGYLETQYF
D: NA
J: TRBJ2-5
size: NA
V: TRBV18

DNA: TGTGCCAGCAGACCCCGGACAGGCCAAGAGACCCAGTACTTC
CDR3: CASRPRTGQETQYF
D: TRBD1
J: TRBJ2-5
size: few
V: TRBV28

DNA: TGTGCCAGCAGTTACTGGGCGGGCCGTAACAATGAGCAGTTCTTC
CDR3: CASSYWAGRNNEQFF
D: NA
J: TRBJ2-1
size: few
V: TRBV6-2/TRBV6-3

DNA: TGTGCCACCAGCAGAGACCCCCGGTGGTCTGAAGCTTTCTTT
CDR3: CATSRDPRWSEAFF
D: NA
J: TRBJ1-1
size: NA
V: TRBV15

DNA: TGTGCCAGCAGATACAGGGGACCCCTCACAGATACGCAGTATTTT
CDR3: CASRYRGPLTDTQYF
D: TRBD1
J: TRBJ2-3
size: NA
V: TRBV12-3/TRBV12-4

DNA: TGTGCCAGCGGGTTGACTAGCGGGAGGTCTAAGGGCACAGATACGCAGTATTTT
CDR3: CASGLTSGRSKGTDTQYF
D: TRBD2
J: TRBJ2-3
size: few
V: TRBV7-6

DNA: TGCAGCGTTGTAAGGGGGAGCACAGATACGCAGTATTTT
CDR3: CSVVRGSTDTQYF
D: NA
J: TRBJ2-3
size: few
V: TRBV29-1